This section outlines one T cell receptor beta chain sequence together with its context. Its antigen remains unknown. The data were obtained in a study of monozygotic twins with inflammatory bowel disease. Study-wide results and caveats: By inverse Simpson index, TCRbeta diversity was lower in IBD patients than in healthy co-twins. Support for any single strong IBD-associated signal or clonotype was not found.

Germline CDR1 DFQATT, CDR2 SNEGSKA (reference sequence). CDR3 size: 15 residues. TCRdb reanalyzed the 5' RACE reads and collapses them to one entry per CDR3 protein, without DNA. The ten top clones account for 1% to 1.5%, within a sample of over 120,000 distinct CDR3 sequences. Sample: blood. The TCR was taken from a human donor with ulcerative colitis or Crohn's disease, or a healthy co-twin of an affected twin (not recorded which). The chain joins TRBV20-1 to TRBJ1-5; TCRdb proposes TRBD1, but this gene call is untestable without DNA. The CDR3 sequence: CSAGTGTLSNQPQHF.